The 17 T cell receptor beta chains listed next were all sequenced from one sample in a study of blood T cell repertoires in COVID-19. Method: immunoSEQ multiplex PCR; TCRdb's copy keeps in-frame clones and lacks some. The sample lists 150,000 to 200,000 clones, about 81% occurring once. Sequencing was carried out using peripheral blood. The receptors shown here come from a man in his sixties with active or convalescent COVID-19.

This clone was recorded only once. The chain combines TRBV7-2 with TRBJ1-2; TRBD1 agrees at 8 bases. V lost 4 bases and J lost 6; bases outside the gene matches: 10. The CDR3 totals 15 residues. From germline, CDR1 is SGHTA and CDR2 FQGNSA. CDR3 DNA sequence: TGTGCCAGCAGCTCAGGGGGCAGGGTTATAGATGGCTACACCTTC. Its protein product is CASSSGGRVIDGYTF.

The J gene is TRBJ2-1, the V gene TRBV2; no clear D gene. The CDR3 is 12 amino acids. Trimming pared 4 bases from V and 9 bases from J, leaving 10 bases between. Germline V gene lookup returns CDR1 SNHLY and CDR2 FYNNEI. In DNA, the CDR3 is TGTGCCAGCAGTGGCCCTAGTGGTGAGCAGTTCTTC. Its protein is CASSGPSGEQFF.

This clone was recorded only once. The rearrangement links TRBV14 to TRBJ2-7; no reliable D call. Deletions cut 0 bases from V and 2 bases from J, with 11 bases between. Germline loops: CDR1 SGHDN, CDR2 FVKESK. The CDR3 is 15 residues long. The CDR3 protein is CASSQDEALPYEQYF. CDR3 bases: TGTGCCAGCAGCCAAGATGAGGCATTGCCCTACGAGCAGTACTTC.

The chain couples TRBV11-3 to TRBJ2-2; D is perhaps TRBD1 (5 bases). The V and J ends lost 3 bases and 7 bases respectively, with 9 bases between them. The germline V gene encodes CDR1 SGHNT and CDR2 YENEEA. This CDR3 has 13 residues. The CDR3 DNA follows: TGTGCCAGCAGCTTCAGGGTAGGCGGGGAGCTGTTTTTT. Translated: CASSFRVGGELFF. The full variable domain, completed using reference TRBV11-3 and TRBJ2-2, is EAGVVQSPRYKIIEKKQPVAFWCNPISGHNTLYWYLQNLGQGPELLIRYENEEAVDDSQLPKDRFSAERLKGVDSTLKIQPAELGDSAVYLCASSFRVGGELFFGEGSRLTVL.

The chain links TRBV6-4 to TRBJ2-3; D possibly corresponds to TRBD1 (6 bases). This CDR3 has 15 amino acids. V was trimmed by 6 bases and J by 0 bases, leaving 13 bases between them. The germline V gene has CDR1 MRHNA and CDR2 SNTAGT. The DNA for the CDR3 is TGTGCCAGCAGCGAGGACAGTACTAGCACAGATACGCAGTATTTT. Protein sequence: CASSEDSTSTDTQYF.

This clone was found a few times. J is TRBJ2-4 and V is TRBV7-9; 8 bases map to TRBD1. CDR1 and CDR2 (germline): SEHNR, FQNEAQ (reference sequence). Trimming cost V 0 bases and J 6 bases; bases outside gene matches: 4. The CDR3 length is 15 residues. In DNA form, the CDR3 reads TGTGCCAGCAGCTTAGCTTCGGGACAGGCAAACATTCAGTACTTC. It yields the protein CASSLASGQANIQYF.

J is TRBJ1-2 and V is TRBV5-1; the match to TRBD1 covers 7 bases. Germline V gene lookup returns CDR1 SGHRS and CDR2 YFSETQ. The CDR3 spans 15 residues. V lost 2 bases and J lost 7; bases outside the gene matches: 11. In DNA, the CDR3 is TGCGCCAGCAGCTTCCGGACAGGCCAAAGTGGTGGCTACACCTTC. Its protein is CASSFRTGQSGGYTF. The full variable domain, completed using reference TRBV5-1 and TRBJ1-2, is KAGVTQTPRYLIKTRGQQVTLSCSPISGHRSVSWYQQTPGQGLQFLFEYFSETQRNKGNFPGRFSGRQFSNSRSEMNVSTLELGDSALYLCASSFRTGQSGGYTFGSGTRLTVV.

The rearrangement joins TRBV5-6 to TRBJ2-3; 8 nucleotides match TRBD2. J was trimmed by 0 bases and V by 4 bases; bases with no gene match: 4. CDR1 and CDR2 from the germline V gene are SGHDT and YYEEEE. The CDR3 length is 15 residues. This CDR3 reads CASSVAGISTDTQYF. CDR3 bases: TGTGCCAGCAGCGTAGCGGGGATTAGCACAGATACGCAGTATTTT. Complete variable domain (other parts from reference TRBV5-6 and TRBJ2-3): DAGVTQSPTHLIKTRGQQVTLRCSPKSGHDTVSWYQQALGQGPQFIFQYYEEEERQRGNFPDRFSGHQFPNYSSELNVNALLLGDSALYLCASSVAGISTDTQYFGPGTRLTVL.

This clone was observed a single time. The V gene is TRBV6-5, the J gene TRBJ2-7; 9 bases fit TRBD1. Germline CDR1 MNHEY, CDR2 SVGAGI. This CDR3 region has 14 residues. V dropped 0 bases and J dropped 6; count of bases not matched to a gene: 3. CDR3 protein: CASSYSDRGGEQYF. In DNA, the CDR3 is TGTGCCAGCAGTTACTCGGACAGGGGTGGCGAGCAGTACTTC.

This clone was recorded once. The chain has TRBV18 and TRBJ2-5, with 10 positions matching TRBD2. Germline V gene lookup returns CDR1 KGHSH and CDR2 LQKENI. This CDR3 is built from 14 residues. The junction had 1 base not matched to a gene; V was cut back by 0 bases and J by 6 bases. This CDR3 is CASSPPSGRQTQYF. The CDR3 coding sequence is TGTGCCAGCTCACCACCTAGCGGGAGGCAGACCCAGTACTTC.

The gene calls are TRBV24-1 and TRBJ2-1; D possibly corresponds to TRBD1 (6 bases). CDR1 and CDR2 from the germline V gene are KGHDR and SFDVKD. Trimming pared 5 bases from V and 0 bases from J, leaving 13 bases between. CDR3 size: 16 residues. CDR3 loop: CATSGTMTGSYNEQFF. In DNA form, the CDR3 reads TGTGCCACCAGTGGAACCATGACAGGCTCCTACAATGAGCAGTTCTTC.

The chain has TRBV27 and TRBJ2-7; 8 positions match TRBD1. J lost 3 bases, V lost 6 bases, and 4 bases had no gene match. CDR1 and CDR2 (germline): MNHEY, SMNVEV (reference sequence). The CDR3 covers 13 residues. The CDR3 region is CASRGQGGYEQYF. In nucleotides, the CDR3 is TGTGCCAGCAGAGGACAGGGTGGCTACGAGCAGTACTTC.

The genes are TRBV23-1 and TRBJ2-5; 9 nucleotides agree with TRBD2. TRBV23-1 counts as an open reading frame of uncertain function. There are 16 residues in the CDR3. Trimming removed 0 bases from V and 4 bases from J; junction bases left unmatched: 6. CDR3 DNA: TGCGCCAGCAGTCAATCGAAGCGGGAGGAGAGAGAGACCCAGTACTTC. As protein: CASSQSKREERETQYF.

This sequence joins TRBV28 and TRBJ2-3; TRBD2 matches 13 bases. The V segment lost 4 bases and the J segment 8 bases; nucleotides outside the gene matches: 12. This CDR3 is 17 amino acids long. CDR1 is MDHEN, CDR2 SYDVKM, per germline. The CDR3 nucleotides read TGTGCCAGCAGTTCTGGACTAGCGGGAGCTATTAGGGGTACGCAGTATTTT. Its translation is CASSSGLAGAIRGTQYF.

The J gene is TRBJ2-7, the V gene TRBV5-1; 9 bases align to TRBD1. V was clipped by 2 bases and J by 6 bases; unmatched bases: 6. The germline V gene has CDR1 SGHRS and CDR2 YFSETQ. The CDR3 runs to 14 residues. The CDR3, as DNA: TGCGCCAGCAGCTTCGGGACAGGGCCCTCCGAGCAGTACTTC. This translates into CASSFGTGPSEQYF. The full variable domain, rest sourced from reference TRBV5-1 and TRBJ2-7, is KAGVTQTPRYLIKTRGQQVTLSCSPISGHRSVSWYQQTPGQGLQFLFEYFSETQRNKGNFPGRFSGRQFSNSRSEMNVSTLELGDSALYLCASSFGTGPSEQYFGPGTRLTVT.

This clone showed up just once. The chain couples TRBV7-8 to TRBJ1-6; 9 nucleotides align to TRBD1. Per germline, CDR1 SGHVS and CDR2 FQNEAQ. The CDR3 is 14 residues long. V was clipped by 4 bases and J by 14 bases; unmatched bases: 9. CDR3 loop: CASSSDRGSFTLHF. As DNA, the CDR3 is TGTGCCAGCAGCTCGGACAGGGGCAGCTTCACCCTCCACTTT.

This clone was found a few times. This chain links TRBV19 with TRBJ1-2; weak D call: TRBD1 (6 bases). The length of the CDR3 is 13 residues. Per the germline V gene, CDR1 is LNHDA and CDR2 is SQIVND (reference sequence). Trimming pared 7 bases from V and 8 bases from J, leaving 17 bases between. The CDR3 here is CASTPTGSDGYTF. The CDR3 DNA is TGTGCCAGTACCCCGACAGGTTCCGACGGCTACACCTTC.